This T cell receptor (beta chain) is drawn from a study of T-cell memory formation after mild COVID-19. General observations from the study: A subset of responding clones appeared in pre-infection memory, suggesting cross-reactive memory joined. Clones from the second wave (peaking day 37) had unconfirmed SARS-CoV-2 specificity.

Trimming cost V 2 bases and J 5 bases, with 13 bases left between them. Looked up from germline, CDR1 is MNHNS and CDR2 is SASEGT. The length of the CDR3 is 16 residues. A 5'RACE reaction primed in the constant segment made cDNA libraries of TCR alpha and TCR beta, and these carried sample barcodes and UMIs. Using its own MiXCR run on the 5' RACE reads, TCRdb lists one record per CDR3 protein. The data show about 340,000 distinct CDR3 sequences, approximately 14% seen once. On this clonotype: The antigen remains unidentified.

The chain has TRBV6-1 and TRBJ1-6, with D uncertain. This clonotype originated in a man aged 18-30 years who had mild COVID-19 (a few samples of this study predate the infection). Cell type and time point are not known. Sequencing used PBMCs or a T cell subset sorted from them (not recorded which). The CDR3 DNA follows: TGTGCCAGCAGTGAATGGGGAGGGCGTCATAATTCACCCCTCCACTTT. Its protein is CASSEWGGRHNSPLHF.